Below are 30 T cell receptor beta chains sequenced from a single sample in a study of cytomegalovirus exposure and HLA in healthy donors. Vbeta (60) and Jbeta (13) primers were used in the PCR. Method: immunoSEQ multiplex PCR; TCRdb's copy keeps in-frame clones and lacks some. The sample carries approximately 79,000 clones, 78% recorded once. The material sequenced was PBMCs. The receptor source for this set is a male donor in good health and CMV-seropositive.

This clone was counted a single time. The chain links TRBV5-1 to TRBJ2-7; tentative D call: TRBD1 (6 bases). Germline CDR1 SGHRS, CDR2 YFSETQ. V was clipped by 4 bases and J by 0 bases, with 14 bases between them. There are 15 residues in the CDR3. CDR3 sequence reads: CASSASTGSSYEQYF. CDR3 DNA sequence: TGCGCCAGCAGCGCGTCGACAGGATCCTCCTACGAGCAGTACTTC.

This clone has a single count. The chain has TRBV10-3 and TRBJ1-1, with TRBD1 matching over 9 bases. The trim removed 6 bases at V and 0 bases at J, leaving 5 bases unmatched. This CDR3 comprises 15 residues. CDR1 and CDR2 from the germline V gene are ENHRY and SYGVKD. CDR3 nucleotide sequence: TGTGCCATCAGCCCCCGGACAGGGGTGAACACTGAAGCTTTCTTT. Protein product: CAISPRTGVNTEAFF.

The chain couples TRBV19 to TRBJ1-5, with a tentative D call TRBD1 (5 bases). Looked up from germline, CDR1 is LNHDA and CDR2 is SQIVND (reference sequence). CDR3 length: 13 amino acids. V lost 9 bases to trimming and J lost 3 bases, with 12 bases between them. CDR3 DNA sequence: TGTGCCAGCCAAGACAGTTACAATCAGCCCCAGCATTTT. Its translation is CASQDSYNQPQHF.

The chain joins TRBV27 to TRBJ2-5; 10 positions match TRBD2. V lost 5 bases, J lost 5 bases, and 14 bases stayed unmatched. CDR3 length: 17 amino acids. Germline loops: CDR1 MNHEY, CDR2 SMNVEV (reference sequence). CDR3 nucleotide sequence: TGTGCCAGCAGTCGGATTGAAGCGGGAGGGGTGGGGGAGACCCAGTACTTC. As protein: CASSRIEAGGVGETQYF.

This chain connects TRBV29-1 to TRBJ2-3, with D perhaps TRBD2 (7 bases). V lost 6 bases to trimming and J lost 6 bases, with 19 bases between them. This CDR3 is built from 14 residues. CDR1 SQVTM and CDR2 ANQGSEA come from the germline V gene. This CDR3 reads CSVGGLTNSDTQYF. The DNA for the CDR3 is TGCAGCGTGGGGGGGCTGACCAACTCGGATACGCAGTATTTT.

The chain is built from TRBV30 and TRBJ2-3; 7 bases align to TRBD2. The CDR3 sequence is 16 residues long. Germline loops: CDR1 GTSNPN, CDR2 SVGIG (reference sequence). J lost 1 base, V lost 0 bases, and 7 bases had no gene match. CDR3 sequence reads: CAWSVGWEGGTDTQYF. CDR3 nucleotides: TGTGCCTGGAGTGTAGGATGGGAGGGCGGCACAGATACGCAGTATTTT.

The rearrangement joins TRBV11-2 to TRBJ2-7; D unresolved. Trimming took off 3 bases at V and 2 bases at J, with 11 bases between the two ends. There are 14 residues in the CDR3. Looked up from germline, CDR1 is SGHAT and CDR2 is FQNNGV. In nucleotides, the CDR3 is TGTGCCAGCAGCTTTGGGCTGTTGGCCTACGAGCAGTACTTC. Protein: CASSFGLLAYEQYF.

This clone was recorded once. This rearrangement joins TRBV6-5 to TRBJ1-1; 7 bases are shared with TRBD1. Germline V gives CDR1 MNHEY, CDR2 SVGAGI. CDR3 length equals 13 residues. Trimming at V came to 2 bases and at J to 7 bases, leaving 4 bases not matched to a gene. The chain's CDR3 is CASSYGQGGEAFF. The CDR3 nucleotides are TGTGCCAGCAGTTACGGGCAGGGGGGTGAAGCTTTCTTT.

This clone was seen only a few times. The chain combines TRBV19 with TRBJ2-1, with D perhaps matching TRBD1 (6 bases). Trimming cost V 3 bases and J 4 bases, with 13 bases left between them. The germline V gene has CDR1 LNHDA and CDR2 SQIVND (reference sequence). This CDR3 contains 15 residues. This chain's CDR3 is CASSIVDSIYNEQFF. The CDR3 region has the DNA TGTGCCAGTAGTATCGTGGACAGCATTTACAATGAGCAGTTCTTC.

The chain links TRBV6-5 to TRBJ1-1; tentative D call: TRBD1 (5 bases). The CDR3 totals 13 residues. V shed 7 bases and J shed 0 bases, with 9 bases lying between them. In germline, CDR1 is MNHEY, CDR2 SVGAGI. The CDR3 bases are TGTGCCAGCAAACAGGTTTTGAACACTGAAGCTTTCTTT. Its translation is CASKQVLNTEAFF.

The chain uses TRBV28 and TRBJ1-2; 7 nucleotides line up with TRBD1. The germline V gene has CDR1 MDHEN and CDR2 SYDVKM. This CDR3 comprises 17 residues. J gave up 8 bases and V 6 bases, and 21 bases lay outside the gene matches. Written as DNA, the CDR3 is TGTGCCAGCAGCCTTGAAACTCCGACAGGGAAATCTGACGGCTACACCTTC. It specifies CASSLETPTGKSDGYTF.

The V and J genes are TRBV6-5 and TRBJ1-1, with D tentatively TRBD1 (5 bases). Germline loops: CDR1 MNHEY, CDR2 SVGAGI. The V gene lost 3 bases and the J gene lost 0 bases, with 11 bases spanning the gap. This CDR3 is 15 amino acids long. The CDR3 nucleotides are TGTGCCAGCAGTTATCAGGGCATATTGAACACTGAAGCTTTCTTT. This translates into CASSYQGILNTEAFF.

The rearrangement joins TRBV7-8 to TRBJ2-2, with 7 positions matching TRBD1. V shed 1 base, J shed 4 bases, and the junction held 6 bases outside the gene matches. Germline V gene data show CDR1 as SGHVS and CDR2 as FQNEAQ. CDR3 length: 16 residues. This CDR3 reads CASSLGPTGITGELFF. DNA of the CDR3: TGTGCCAGCAGCTTAGGGCCGACAGGGATCACCGGGGAGCTGTTTTTT.

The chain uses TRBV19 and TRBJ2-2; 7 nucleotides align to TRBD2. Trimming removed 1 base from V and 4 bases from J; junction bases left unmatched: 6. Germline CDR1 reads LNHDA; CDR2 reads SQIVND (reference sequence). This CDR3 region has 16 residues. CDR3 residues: CASSIGTSAGTGELFF. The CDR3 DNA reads TGTGCCAGTAGTATAGGAACTAGCGCGGGCACCGGGGAGCTGTTTTTT.

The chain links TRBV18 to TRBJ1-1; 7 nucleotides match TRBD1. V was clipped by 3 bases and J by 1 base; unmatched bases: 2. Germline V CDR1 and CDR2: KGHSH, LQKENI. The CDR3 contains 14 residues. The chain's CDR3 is CASSPQGENTEAFF. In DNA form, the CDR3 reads TGTGCCAGCTCACCGCAGGGGGAGAACACTGAAGCTTTCTTT.

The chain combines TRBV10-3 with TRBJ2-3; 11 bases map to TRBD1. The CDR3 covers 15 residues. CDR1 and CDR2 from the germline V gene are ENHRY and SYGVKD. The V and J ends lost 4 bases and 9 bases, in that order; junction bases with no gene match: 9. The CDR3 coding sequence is TGTGCCATCAGTGGATGGACAGGGGGCGAAGCGACGCAGTATTTT. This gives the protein CAISGWTGGEATQYF.

CDR3 in amino acids: CASSLARELNEQFF. CDR3 DNA: TGTGCCAGCAGCTTAGCAAGGGAGCTCAATGAGCAGTTCTTC. The chain recombines TRBV7-2 with TRBJ2-1, with D possibly TRBD2 on 5 matching bases. The V gene's germline CDR1 is SGHTA and CDR2 FQGNSA. The V end lost 0 bases, the J end lost 6 bases, and 9 bases lay between the germline ends. CDR3 size: 14 residues.

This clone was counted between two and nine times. The CDR3 region is CASSGTSGLGGQYF. The CDR3, as DNA: TGCGCCAGCAGCGGGACTAGCGGACTGGGCGGGCAGTACTTC. The rearrangement uses TRBV5-1 and TRBJ2-7; TRBD2 matches 11 bases. The CDR3 has 14 amino acids. Germline values: CDR1 SGHRS, CDR2 YFSETQ. V was pared by 4 bases and J by 9 bases, with 9 bases of the junction left unmatched. The complete variable domain, with remaining parts taken from reference TRBV5-1 and TRBJ2-7, reads KAGVTQTPRYLIKTRGQQVTLSCSPISGHRSVSWYQQTPGQGLQFLFEYFSETQRNKGNFPGRFSGRQFSNSRSEMNVSTLELGDSALYLCASSGTSGLGGQYFGPGTRLTVT.

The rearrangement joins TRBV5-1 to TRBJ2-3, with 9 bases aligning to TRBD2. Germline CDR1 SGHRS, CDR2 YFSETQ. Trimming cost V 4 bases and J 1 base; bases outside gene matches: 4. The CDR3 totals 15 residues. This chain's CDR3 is CASSRASGGTDTQYF. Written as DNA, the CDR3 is TGCGCCAGCAGCCGGGCTAGCGGGGGCACAGATACGCAGTATTTT.

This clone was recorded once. The CDR3: CASSPQLEQFF. The CDR3 region has the DNA TGTGCCAGCAGTCCCCAACTAGAGCAGTTCTTC. This chain joins TRBV6-6 and TRBJ2-1; no clear D. Per the germline V gene, CDR1 is MNHNY and CDR2 is SVGAGI (reference sequence). Trimming removed 5 bases from V and 10 bases from J, with 9 bases in between. The length of the CDR3 is 11 residues.

The CDR3 region has the DNA TGTGCCAGCAGCCCTACAGGGGGATCTGGCTACACCTTC. This encodes CASSPTGGSGYTF. The chain couples TRBV11-2 to TRBJ1-2; 8 nucleotides agree with TRBD1. Per germline, CDR1 SGHAT and CDR2 FQNNGV. V was pared by 5 bases and J by 7 bases, with 6 bases of the junction left unmatched. The CDR3 loop spans 13 amino acids.

The CDR3 nucleotides read TGCGCCAGCGGTATACAGGAAAACACTGAAGCTTTCTTT. Encoded protein: CASGIQENTEAFF. This sequence joins TRBV5-1 and TRBJ1-1; D might be TRBD1 (5 bases). The germline gives CDR1 SGHRS, CDR2 YFSETQ. There are 13 residues in the CDR3. The ends were cut back, 7 bases at V and 2 bases at J, with 12 bases in the middle.

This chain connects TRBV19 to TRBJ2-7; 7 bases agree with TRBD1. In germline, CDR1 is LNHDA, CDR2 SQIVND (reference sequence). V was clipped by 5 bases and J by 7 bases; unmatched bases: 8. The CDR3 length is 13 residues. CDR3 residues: CASSVTGLEEQYF. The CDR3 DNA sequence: TGTGCCAGTAGTGTGACAGGGCTTGAGGAGCAGTACTTC.

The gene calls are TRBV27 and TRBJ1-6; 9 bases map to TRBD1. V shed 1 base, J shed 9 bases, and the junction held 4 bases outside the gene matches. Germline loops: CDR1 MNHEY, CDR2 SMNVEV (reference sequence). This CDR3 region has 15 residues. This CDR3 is CASSLWGTGSSPLHF. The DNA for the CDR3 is TGTGCCAGCAGTTTATGGGGGACAGGGAGTTCACCCCTCCACTTT.

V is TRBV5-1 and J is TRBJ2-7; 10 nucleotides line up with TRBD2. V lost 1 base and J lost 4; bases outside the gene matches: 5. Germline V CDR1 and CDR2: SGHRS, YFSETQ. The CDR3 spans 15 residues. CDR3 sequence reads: CASSLSLAGEYEQYF. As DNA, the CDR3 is TGCGCCAGCAGCTTGTCGCTAGCGGGAGAATACGAGCAGTACTTC.

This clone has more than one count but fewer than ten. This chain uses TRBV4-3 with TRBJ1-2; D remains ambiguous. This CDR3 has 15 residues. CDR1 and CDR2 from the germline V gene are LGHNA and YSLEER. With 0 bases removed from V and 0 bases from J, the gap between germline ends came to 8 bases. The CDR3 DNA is TGCGCCAGCAGCCAAGATCTACTAGCTAACTATGGCTACACCTTC. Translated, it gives CASSQDLLANYGYTF.

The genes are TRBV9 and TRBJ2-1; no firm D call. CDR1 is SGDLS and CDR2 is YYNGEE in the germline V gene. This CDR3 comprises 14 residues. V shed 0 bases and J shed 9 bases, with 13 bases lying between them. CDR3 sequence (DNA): TGTGCCAGCAGCGTAGTCCCCAATCCGAGTGAGCAGTTCTTC. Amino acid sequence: CASSVVPNPSEQFF.

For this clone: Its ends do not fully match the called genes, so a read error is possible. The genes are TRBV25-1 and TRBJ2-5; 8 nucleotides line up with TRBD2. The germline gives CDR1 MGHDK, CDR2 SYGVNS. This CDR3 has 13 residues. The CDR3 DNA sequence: TGTGCCAGCACAGCGGGAGTACAAGAGACCCAGCACTTC. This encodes CASTAGVQETQHF.

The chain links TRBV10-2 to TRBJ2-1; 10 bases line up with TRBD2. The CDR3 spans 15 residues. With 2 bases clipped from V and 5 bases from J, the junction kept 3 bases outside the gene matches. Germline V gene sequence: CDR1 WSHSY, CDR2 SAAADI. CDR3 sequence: CASSEPSGGDNEQFF. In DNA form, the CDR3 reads TGCGCCAGCAGTGAGCCGAGCGGGGGGGACAATGAGCAGTTCTTC.

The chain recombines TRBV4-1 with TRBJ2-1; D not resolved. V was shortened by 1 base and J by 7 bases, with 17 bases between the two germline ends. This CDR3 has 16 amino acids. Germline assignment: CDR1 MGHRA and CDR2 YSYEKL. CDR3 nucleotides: TGCGCCAGCAGCCAAGGCCTGGCGGAGCTAAGAAATGAGCAGTTCTTC. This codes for CASSQGLAELRNEQFF.